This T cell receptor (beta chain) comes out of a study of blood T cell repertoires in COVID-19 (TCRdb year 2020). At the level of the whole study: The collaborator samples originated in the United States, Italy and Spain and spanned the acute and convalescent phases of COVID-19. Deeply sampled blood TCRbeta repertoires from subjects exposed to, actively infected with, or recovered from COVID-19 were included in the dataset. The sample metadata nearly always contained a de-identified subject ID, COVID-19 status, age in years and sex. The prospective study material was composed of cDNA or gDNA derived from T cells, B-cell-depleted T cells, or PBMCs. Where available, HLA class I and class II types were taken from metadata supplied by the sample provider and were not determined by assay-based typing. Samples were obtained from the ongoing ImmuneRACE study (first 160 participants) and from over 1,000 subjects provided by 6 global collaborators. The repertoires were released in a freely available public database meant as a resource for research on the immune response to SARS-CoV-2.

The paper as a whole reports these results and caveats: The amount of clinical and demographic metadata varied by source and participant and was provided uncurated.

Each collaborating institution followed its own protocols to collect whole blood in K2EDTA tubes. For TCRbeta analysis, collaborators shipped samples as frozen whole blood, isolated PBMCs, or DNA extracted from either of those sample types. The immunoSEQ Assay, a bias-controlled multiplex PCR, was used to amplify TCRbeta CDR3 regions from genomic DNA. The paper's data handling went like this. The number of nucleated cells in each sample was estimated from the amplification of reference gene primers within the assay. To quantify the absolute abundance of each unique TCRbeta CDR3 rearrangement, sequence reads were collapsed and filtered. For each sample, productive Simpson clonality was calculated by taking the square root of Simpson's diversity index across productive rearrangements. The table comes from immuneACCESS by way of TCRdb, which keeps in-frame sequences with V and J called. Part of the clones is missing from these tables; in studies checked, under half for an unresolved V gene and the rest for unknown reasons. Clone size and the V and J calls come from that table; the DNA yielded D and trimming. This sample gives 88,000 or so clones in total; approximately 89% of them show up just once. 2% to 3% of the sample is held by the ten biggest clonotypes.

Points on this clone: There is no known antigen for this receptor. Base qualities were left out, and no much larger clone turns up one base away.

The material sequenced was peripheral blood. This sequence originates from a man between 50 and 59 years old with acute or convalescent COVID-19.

The DNA is as follows: TGTGCCAGCAGTGAAAGCTCTAGCGGCACAGATACGCAGTATTTT. Translated, this is CASSESSSGTDTQYF. The rearrangement combines TRBV6-4 with TRBJ2-3, with TRBD2 tentatively as D gene (6 bases match). The germline V gene provides CDR1 MRHNA and CDR2 SNTAGT. Its CDR3 holds 15 amino acids, cysteine through phenylalanine. Only the CDR3 portion is preserved as DNA: 45 bases, with reading frame beginning at the first base. V and J lose 3 bases and 1 base, and a span of 11 bases separates them.